These 9 T cell receptor beta chains came from one sample sequenced in a study of Graves' ophthalmopathy and Graves' hyperthyroidism. Amplification of TCR beta CDR3 regions used RNA transcripts. A first-round RT-PCR used HTBI primers, followed by a second-round multiplex PCR. Via MiXCR, TCRdb re-called the multiplex PCR reads, giving one row per CDR3 protein. The table shows more than 1,000,000 distinct CDR3 sequences, with roughly 35% occurring only once. The sequencing input was peripheral blood or thyroid tissue (not recorded which). The receptors shown here come from an adult man with Graves' hyperthyroidism.

This chain connects TRBV6-1 to TRBJ1-5; TRBD1 matches at 10 bases. The germline V gene has CDR1 MNHNS and CDR2 SASEGT. V lost 10 bases to trimming and J lost 5 bases; unmatched junction nucleotides: 8. The CDR3 extends over 14 amino acids. The CDR3 DNA follows: TGTGCCACTGCGGACAGGGGGGTTCATCAGCCCCAGCATTTT. It translates to CATADRGVHQPQHF.

The rearrangement links TRBV15 to TRBJ2-5; perhaps D is TRBD1 or TRBD2 (6 bases each). The V end lost 11 bases, the J end lost 4 bases, and 23 bases lay between the germline ends. This CDR3 is 15 amino acids long. The germline V gene encodes CDR1 LNHNV and CDR2 YYDKDF (reference sequence). The CDR3 region is CAVGGGRGDRETQYF. The CDR3 DNA follows: TGTGCCGTCGGGGGCGGCAGGGGAGATAGAGAGACCCAGTACTTC.

The rearrangement joins TRBV7-9 to TRBJ1-1; D unclear. Per germline, CDR1 SEHNR and CDR2 FQNEAQ (reference sequence). The CDR3 runs to 15 residues. Trimming left V 6 bases short and J 0 bases short, with 14 bases between. The CDR3 loop reads CASSFRGRVNTEAFF. In DNA, the CDR3 is TGTGCCAGCAGTTTCAGAGGGCGGGTGAACACTGAAGCTTTCTTT. The full variable domain, in which reference TRBV7-9 and TRBJ1-1 provide the parts outside the CDR3, is DTGVSQNPRHKITKRGQNVTFRCDPISEHNRLYWYRQTLGQGPEFLTYFQNEAQLEKSRLLSDRFSAERPKGSFSTLEIQRTEQGDSAMYLCASSFRGRVNTEAFFGQGTRLTVV.

The chain carries TRBV2 and TRBJ2-7; the match to TRBD2 covers 8 bases. The CDR3 totals 15 residues. V dropped 3 bases and J dropped 0; count of bases not matched to a gene: 4. CDR1 is SNHLY and CDR2 is FYNNEI in the germline V gene. In nucleotides, the CDR3 is TGTGCCAGCAGTGAGTCTAGCGGGCTCTCCTACGAGCAGTACTTC. The encoded protein is CASSESSGLSYEQYF. The full variable domain, completed using reference TRBV2 and TRBJ2-7, is EPEVTQTPSHQVTQMGQEVILRCVPISNHLYFYWYRQILGQKVEFLVSFYNNEISEKSEIFDDQFSVERPDGSNFTLKIRSTKLEDSAMYFCASSESSGLSYEQYFGPGTRLTVT.

This clonotype was counted only a few times. The rearrangement uses TRBV13 and TRBJ2-7, with no clear D. This CDR3 contains 13 residues. Trimming removed 4 bases at V and 5 bases at J, with 12 bases between. Germline V lookup: CDR1 PRHDT, CDR2 FYEKMQ (reference sequence). CDR3 nucleotide sequence: TGTGCCAGCAGCTCGGGCAGCCGTGACGAGCAGTACTTC. Its protein is CASSSGSRDEQYF.

This clonotype was seen repeatedly, ten times or more. The V call is TRBV10-3, the J call TRBJ1-5, with D uncertain. CDR3 size: 13 residues. The V end lost 10 bases, the J end lost 4 bases, and 14 bases lay between the germline ends. Germline assignment: CDR1 ENHRY and CDR2 SYGVKD. The CDR3, as DNA: TGTGCCACCAACCCGCAGATTAATCAGCCCCAGCATTTT. Residues: CATNPQINQPQHF.

A word on this clonotype: Germline and junction disagree at one end, which may indicate a read error. The chain joins TRBV11-2 to TRBJ1-2, with D unresolved. The V gene's germline CDR1 is SGHAT and CDR2 FQNNGV. This CDR3 is 16 amino acids long. The CDR3 loop reads CASSPGRFSFRNGYTF. CDR3 DNA sequence: TGCGCCAGCAGCCCCGGCAGGTTTAGCTTTCGGAATGGCTACACCTTC.

With regard to this clonotype: A much more abundant neighbour one base away suggests this may be a read error. This chain uses TRBV9 with TRBJ1-2; maybe TRBD1 (6 bases). From germline, CDR1 is SGDLS and CDR2 YYNGEE. The CDR3 has 14 amino acids. V was clipped by 4 bases and J by 8 bases, with 18 bases between them. The CDR3 nucleotides are TGTGCCAGCAGCCTTGGGGGCCGTGGCCGAGGCTACACCTTC. The encoded protein is CASSLGGRGRGYTF.

The chain recombines TRBV10-2 with TRBJ2-5, with TRBD2 matching over 7 bases. The CDR3 loop spans 13 amino acids. The germline V gene encodes CDR1 WSHSY and CDR2 SAAADI. The CDR3 loop reads CATQTREQETQYF. The CDR3 bases are TGCGCAACCCAAACGCGGGAGCAAGAGACCCAGTACTTC.